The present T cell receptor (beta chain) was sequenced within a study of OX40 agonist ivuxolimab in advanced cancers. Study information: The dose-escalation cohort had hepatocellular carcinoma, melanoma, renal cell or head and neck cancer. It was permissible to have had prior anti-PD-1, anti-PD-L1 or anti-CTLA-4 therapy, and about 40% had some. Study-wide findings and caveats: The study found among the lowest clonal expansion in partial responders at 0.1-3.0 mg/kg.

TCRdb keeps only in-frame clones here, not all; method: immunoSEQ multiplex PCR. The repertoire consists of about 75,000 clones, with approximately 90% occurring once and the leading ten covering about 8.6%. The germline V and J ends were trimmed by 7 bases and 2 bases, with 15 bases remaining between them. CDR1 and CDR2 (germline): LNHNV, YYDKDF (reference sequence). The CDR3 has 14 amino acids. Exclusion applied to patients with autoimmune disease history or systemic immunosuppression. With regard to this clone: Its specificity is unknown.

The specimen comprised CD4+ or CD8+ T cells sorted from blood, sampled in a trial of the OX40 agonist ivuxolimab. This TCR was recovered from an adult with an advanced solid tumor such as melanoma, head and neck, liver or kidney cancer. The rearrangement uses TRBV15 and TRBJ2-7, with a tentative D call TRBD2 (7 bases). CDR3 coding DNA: TGTGCCACCAAGGAAGGGGGGGCTCCCTACGAGCAGTACTTC. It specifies CATKEGGAPYEQYF.